The clone carrying this T cell receptor beta chain turned up a few times. These data originate in a study of patients and donors after allogeneic stem cell transplantation. TCRdb re-called the RT-PCR reads through MiXCR, storing one row per CDR3 protein. The sample lists approximately 160,000 distinct CDR3 sequences; 24% were seen once. The CDR3 sequence is 16 residues long. The V gene lost 1 base and the J gene lost 0 bases, with 11 bases spanning the gap. CDR1 is SGHTA and CDR2 is FQGNSA in the germline V gene. The TCR was taken from a human donor who was either an allogeneic HSCT recipient or a stem cell or donor lymphocyte infusion donor (not recorded which). It is not recorded whose cells these are; they may come from a transplant donor. The genes are TRBV7-2 and TRBJ2-3, with TRBD2 as a possible D gene (6 bases). Specimen: blood, either unsorted or a sorted T cell fraction (not recorded which). This chain's CDR3 is CASSLVGGVSTDTQYF. The CDR3 DNA reads as TGTGCCAGCAGCTTAGTCGGCGGGGTCAGCACAGATACGCAGTATTTT.